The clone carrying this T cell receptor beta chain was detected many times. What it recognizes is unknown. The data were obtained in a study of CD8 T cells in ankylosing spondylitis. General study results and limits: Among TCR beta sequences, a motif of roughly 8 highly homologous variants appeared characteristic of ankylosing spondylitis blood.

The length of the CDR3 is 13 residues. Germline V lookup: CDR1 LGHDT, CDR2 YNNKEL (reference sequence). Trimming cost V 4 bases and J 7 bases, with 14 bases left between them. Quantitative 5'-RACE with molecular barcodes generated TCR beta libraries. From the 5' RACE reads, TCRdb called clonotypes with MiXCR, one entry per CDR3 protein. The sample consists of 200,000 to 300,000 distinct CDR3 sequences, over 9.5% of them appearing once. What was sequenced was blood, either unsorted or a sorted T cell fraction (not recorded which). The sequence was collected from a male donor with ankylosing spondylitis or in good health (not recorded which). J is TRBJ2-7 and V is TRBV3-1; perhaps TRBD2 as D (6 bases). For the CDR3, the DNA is TGTGCCAGCAGCCCTTGGGCCAGCGGGGAGCAGTACTTC. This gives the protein CASSPWASGEQYF.